The 7 T cell receptor beta chains reported below all come from one sample, sequenced in a study of blood T cell repertoires in COVID-19. Clones were read by immunoSEQ multiplex PCR, and TCRdb kept only the in-frame ones, dropping some. The sample gives about 180,000 clones, roughly 90% of which show up once; around 21% is in the top ten. Sequencing was performed on peripheral blood. All receptors derive from an older man with active or convalescent COVID-19.

J is TRBJ2-1 and V is TRBV12-3 or TRBV12-4; 9 bases match TRBD1. Losses at the gene ends were 8 bases for V and 15 bases for J; bases not matched to a gene: 8. The CDR3 runs 11 residues. The CDR3 spells CASASGTGWFF. The CDR3 DNA reads TGTGCCAGCGCCTCCGGGACAGGGTGGTTCTTC.

The gene calls are TRBV6-5 and TRBJ1-1; tentatively, D is TRBD1 (5 bases). CDR3 length equals 14 residues. Germline V gene lookup returns CDR1 MNHEY and CDR2 SVGAGI. The ends were cut back, 6 bases at V and 1 base at J, with 12 bases in the middle. The CDR3 region is CASSRDFQNTEAFF. CDR3 nucleotide sequence: TGTGCCAGCAGCCGGGACTTCCAGAACACTGAAGCTTTCTTT.

This clone was observed a handful of times. The chain joins TRBV6-5 to TRBJ1-2; no clear D gene. Germline CDR1 is MNHEY and CDR2 is SVGAGI. V was clipped by 6 bases and J by 5 bases, with 13 bases between them. This CDR3 is built from 13 residues. The CDR3 spells CASSAGLLYGYTF. CDR3 coding DNA: TGTGCCAGCAGCGCCGGACTACTTTATGGCTACACCTTC.

This clone is a singleton in its sample. CDR3 DNA: TGTGCCAGCAGTGAATCGGGAGTCTACACCTTC. It translates to CASSESGVYTF. The J gene is TRBJ1-2, the V gene TRBV25-1; D is undetermined. CDR1 and CDR2 (germline): MGHDK, SYGVNS. V was trimmed by 1 base and J by 10 bases, leaving 7 bases between them. CDR3 length: 11 amino acids.

The V and J genes are TRBV4-3 and TRBJ2-7; 7 nucleotides align to TRBD2. CDR1 LGHNA and CDR2 YSLEER come from the germline V gene. The CDR3 spans 16 residues. V lost 0 bases and J lost 0; bases outside the gene matches: 5. The CDR3 coding sequence is TGCGCCAGCAGCCAAGATTTGGGAGGGAGCTCCTACGAGCAGTACTTC. Protein product: CASSQDLGGSSYEQYF.

This clone was seen just once. The gene calls are TRBV19 and TRBJ1-3; D ambiguous. Between the trimmed V and J ends, which lost 3 bases and 0 bases, there was a span of 9 bases. There are 15 residues in the CDR3. Germline V CDR1 and CDR2: LNHDA, SQIVND (reference sequence). Written as DNA, the CDR3 is TGTGCCAGTAGTATGGCCAGAAGCTCTGGAAACACCATATATTTT. Amino acids: CASSMARSSGNTIYF.

DNA of the CDR3: TGTGCCAGCAAGCGGGGGAGCTCCTACAATGAGCAGTTCTTC. This sequence encodes CASKRGSSYNEQFF. The chain combines TRBV6-5 with TRBJ2-1, with 8 nucleotides matching TRBD2. J gave up 0 bases and V 7 bases, and 2 bases lay outside the gene matches. Per the germline V gene, CDR1 is MNHEY and CDR2 is SVGAGI. This CDR3 is built from 14 residues.